This TCR beta chain was captured by sequencing in a study of metastatic and nonmetastatic thyroid tumors. This clone was seen many times. TCRdb reprocessed the PCR reads using MiXCR. Of 35,000 to 50,000 clones listed, about a sixth are singletons. In germline, CDR1 is SGDLS, CDR2 YYNGEE. The CDR3 has 16 residues. The V and J ends lost 0 bases and 5 bases, in that order; junction bases with no gene match: 8. Nobody among the patients had been given any treatment before thyroid surgery. Sequenced: tumor tissue. The clonotype was recovered from a female donor with papillary thyroid cancer or a benign thyroid nodule (not recorded which). Some clones in this sample may be carry-over from other donors' samples. The rearrangement uses TRBV9 and TRBJ2-7; 10 bases line up with TRBD2. CDR3 protein: CASSVAPLAGENEQYF. CDR3 DNA: TGTGCCAGCAGCGTAGCCCCCCTAGCGGGAGAAAACGAGCAGTACTTC.